Following are 6 T cell receptor beta chains from one sample sequenced in a study of blood T cells in healthy people across ages (dated by TCRdb to 2015 to 2017). The method was 5' RACE. The sample was run on an Illumina HiSeq 2500. A second PCR of about 6 to 11 cycles was performed with a sample-barcoded 5' primer and a J-beta primer mix. TCRdb handled the public reads itself, with Q25 trimming in fastp and clone calling in MiXCR, and kept productive beta chains. Each record represents a unique CDR3 protein, reported with the most common genes and DNA among its rows. Here the sample has 700,000 to 850,000 distinct CDR3 sequences; about 55% occur a single time. The ten largest clones add up to about 42% of the sample. What was sequenced was blood. These receptors all stem from a man at least 80 years old in good health.

The J gene is TRBJ2-6, the V gene TRBV6-5; no firm D call. The CDR3 is made up of 17 amino acids. The V end lost 4 bases, the J end lost 2 bases, and 15 bases lay between the germline ends. Looked up from germline, CDR1 is MNHEY and CDR2 is SVGAGI. Written as DNA, the CDR3 is TGTGCCAGCAGTTCACCCTCTCCAGCGCCTGGGGCCAACGTCCTGACTTTC. The encoded protein is CASSSPSPAPGANVLTF.

The chain recombines TRBV7-9 with TRBJ2-5; TRBD2 matches at 7 bases. The J call may be wrong; the DNA end is better matched by TRBJ2-7. CDR1 and CDR2 from the germline V gene are SEHNR and FQNEAQ (reference sequence). This CDR3 is 16 amino acids long. CDR3 residues: CASSQPRLADWHEQYF. DNA of the CDR3: TGTGCCAGCAGCCAGCCTAGGCTAGCGGACTGGCACGAGCAGTACTTC.

The sample holds a few counts of this clonotype. The chain couples TRBV6-5 to TRBJ2-3; possible D gene TRBD1, 6 bases. The CDR3 is made up of 16 amino acids. Germline lookup yields CDR1 MNHEY and CDR2 SVGAGI. Between the trimmed V and J ends, which lost 6 bases and 5 bases, there was a span of 21 bases. The CDR3 here is CASRPAGAGALDTQYF. The DNA for the CDR3 is TGTGCCAGCAGGCCCGCAGGGGCAGGGGCGTTAGATACGCAGTATTTT.

The chain is built from TRBV11-2 and TRBJ2-1, with 7 bases identical to TRBD1. The CDR3 is 17 amino acids. The J segment lost 0 bases and the V segment lost 2 bases, leaving 7 bases of the junction unmatched. Germline V CDR1 and CDR2: SGHAT, FQNNGV. The CDR3 bases are TGTGCCAGCAGCTTAAGGACAGGTCCGAGCTCCTACAATGAGCAGTTCTTC. This codes for CASSLRTGPSSYNEQFF.

Note on this clonotype: The junction does not match germline at one end; this may be a read error. The chain is built from TRBV4-1 and TRBJ1-1, with 7 bases aligning to TRBD1. The CDR3 length is 15 residues. Germline CDR1 and CDR2: MGHRA and YSYEKL. The CDR3 spells CASSQGQIMNTEAFF. The DNA for the CDR3 is TGCGCCAGCAGCCAGGGACAGATCATGAACACTGAGGCTTTCTTT.

The chain's CDR3 is CASTPQGVKGEQYF. CDR3 coding DNA: TGCGCCAGCACCCCACAGGGGGTTAAGGGAGAGCAGTACTTC. This chain joins TRBV5-1 and TRBJ2-7, with 8 nucleotides matching TRBD1. In germline, CDR1 is SGHRS, CDR2 YFSETQ. The junction had 12 bases not matched to a gene; V was cut back by 6 bases and J by 7 bases. This CDR3 is 14 amino acids long.